This T cell receptor beta chain is drawn from a study of cytomegalovirus exposure and HLA in healthy donors. Study-wide results and caveats: Later on, a genetic analysis was performed. It linked a missense variant in DCLRE1C with V- and J-gene trimming of TCR beta.

This CDR3 is 16 amino acids long. The ends were cut back, 0 bases at V and 0 bases at J, with 9 bases in the middle. Germline CDR1 and CDR2: KGHSH and LQKENI. Researchers ran the PCR with 60 Vbeta and 13 Jbeta primers. Assay: immunoSEQ multiplex PCR; the TCRdb copy retains only in-frame clones and omits some. The table includes 90,000 to 120,000 clones, 50% to 70% detected once. As to this clone: The antigen remains undetermined.

This TCR came from a man under 40 in good health and CMV-seropositive. V is TRBV18 and J is TRBJ1-3; no reliable D call. The specimen sequenced was PBMCs. The DNA for the CDR3 is TGTGCCAGCTCACCACCGCCCAGATACTCTGGAAACACCATATATTTT. Its protein is CASSPPPRYSGNTIYF.